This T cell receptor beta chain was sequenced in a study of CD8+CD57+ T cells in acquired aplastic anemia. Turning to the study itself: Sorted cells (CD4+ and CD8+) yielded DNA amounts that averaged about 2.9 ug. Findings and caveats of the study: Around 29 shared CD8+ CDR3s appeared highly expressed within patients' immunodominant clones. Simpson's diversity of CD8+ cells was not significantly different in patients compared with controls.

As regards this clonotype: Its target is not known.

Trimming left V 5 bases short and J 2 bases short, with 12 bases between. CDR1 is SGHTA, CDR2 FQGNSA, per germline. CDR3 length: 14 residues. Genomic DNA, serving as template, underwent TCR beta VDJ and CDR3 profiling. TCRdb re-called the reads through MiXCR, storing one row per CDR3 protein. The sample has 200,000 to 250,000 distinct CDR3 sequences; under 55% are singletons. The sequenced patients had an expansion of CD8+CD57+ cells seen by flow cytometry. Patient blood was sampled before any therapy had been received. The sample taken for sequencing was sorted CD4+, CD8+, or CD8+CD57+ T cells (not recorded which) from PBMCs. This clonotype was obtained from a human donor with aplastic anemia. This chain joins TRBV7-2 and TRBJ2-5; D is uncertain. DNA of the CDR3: TGTGCCAGCAGCGTCTCCCTGAGGCAAGAGACCCAGTACTTC. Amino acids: CASSVSLRQETQYF.